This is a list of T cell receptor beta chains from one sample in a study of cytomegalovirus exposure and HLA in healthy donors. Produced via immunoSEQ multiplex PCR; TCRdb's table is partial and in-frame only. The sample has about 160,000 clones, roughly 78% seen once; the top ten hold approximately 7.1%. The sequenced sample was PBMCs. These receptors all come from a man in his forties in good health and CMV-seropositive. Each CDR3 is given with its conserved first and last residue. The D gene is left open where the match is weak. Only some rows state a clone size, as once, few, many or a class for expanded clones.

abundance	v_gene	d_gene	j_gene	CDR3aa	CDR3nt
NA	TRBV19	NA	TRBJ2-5	CASSTYTEETQYF	TGTGCCAGTAGTACCTACACAGAAGAGACCCAGTACTTC
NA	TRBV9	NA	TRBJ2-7	CASSPRQVLNTGEQYF	TGTGCCAGCAGCCCGAGACAGGTCTTGAATACCGGCGAGCAGTACTTC
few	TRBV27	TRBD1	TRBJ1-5	CASSRQGDNQPQHF	TGTGCCAGCAGCAGACAGGGCGACAATCAGCCCCAGCATTTT
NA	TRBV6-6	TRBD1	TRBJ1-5	CASERGRQGGNQPQHF	TGTGCCAGCGAGCGCGGAAGACAGGGAGGCAATCAGCCCCAGCATTTT
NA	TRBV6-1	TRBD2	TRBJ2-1	CASSGGGLRSREQFF	TGTGCCAGCAGTGGGGGGGGACTCCGCTCCAGGGAGCAGTTCTTC
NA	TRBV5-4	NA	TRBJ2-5	CASSSYIQETQYF	TGTGCCAGCAGCTCTTATATACAAGAGACCCAGTACTTC
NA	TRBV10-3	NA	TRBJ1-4	CAIAPGERGKLFF	TGTGCCATCGCCCCCGGGGAGCGGGGAAAACTGTTTTTT
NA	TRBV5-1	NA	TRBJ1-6	CASSLAGGERSPLHF	TGCGCCAGCAGCTTGGCCGGAGGGGAACGTTCACCCCTCCACTTT
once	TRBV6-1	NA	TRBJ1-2	CASSDFKFRGAVHLDYGYTF	TGTGCCAGCAGTGATTTTAAGTTTCGGGGGGCCGTTCATTTGGACTATGGCTACACCTTC
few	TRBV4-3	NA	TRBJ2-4	CASSQAARDIINIQYF	TGCGCCAGCAGCCAGGCGGCTCGGGACATTATAAACATTCAGTACTTC
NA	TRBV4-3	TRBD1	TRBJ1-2	CASSQVGTVGYTF	TGCGCCAGCAGCCAAGTTGGGACAGTCGGCTACACCTTC
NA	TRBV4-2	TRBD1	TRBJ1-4	CASSPRERQGDEKLFF	TGTGCCAGCAGCCCCCGCGAGAGACAGGGGGACGAAAAACTGTTTTTT
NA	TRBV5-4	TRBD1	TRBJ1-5	CASSTRGHDQPQHF	TGTGCCAGCAGCACCAGGGGGCATGATCAGCCCCAGCATTTT
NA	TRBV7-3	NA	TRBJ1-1	CASSLSGDTEAFF	TGTGCCAGCAGCTTATCAGGGGACACTGAAGCTTTCTTT
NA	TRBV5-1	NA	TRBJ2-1	CASSLTASGGDEQFF	TGCGCCAGCAGCTTGACCGCTTCAGGCGGGGATGAGCAGTTCTTC
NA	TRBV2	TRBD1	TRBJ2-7	CAGDRGSYEQYF	TGTGCCGGGGACAGGGGCTCCTACGAGCAGTACTTC
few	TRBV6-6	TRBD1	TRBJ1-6	CASSATGGNSPLHF	TGTGCCAGCAGTGCGACAGGGGGAAATTCACCCCTCCACTTT
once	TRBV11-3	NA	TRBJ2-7	CASSLGGGANHEQYF	TGTGCCAGCAGCCTCGGAGGGGGCGCGAACCACGAGCAGTACTTC
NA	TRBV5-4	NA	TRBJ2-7	CASSRRGSSYEQYF	TGTGCCAGCAGCCGCAGGGGCAGCTCCTACGAGCAGTACTTC
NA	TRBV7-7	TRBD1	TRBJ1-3	CASSLDRGSGNTIYF	TGTGCTAGCAGCCTTGACAGGGGCTCTGGAAACACCATATATTTT
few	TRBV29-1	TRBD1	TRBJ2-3	CSVEDPPGQEFTDTQYF	TGCAGCGTTGAAGACCCACCGGGACAGGAGTTCACAGATACGCAGTATTTT
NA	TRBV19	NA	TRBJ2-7	CASSSADYEQYF	TGTGCCAGTAGCAGTGCAGACTACGAGCAGTACTTC
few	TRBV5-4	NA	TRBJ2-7	CASSLYQSRRSYEQYF	TGTGCCAGCAGCTTGTATCAGTCACGGAGGTCCTACGAGCAGTACTTC
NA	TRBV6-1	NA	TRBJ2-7	CATSRETGIDEQYF	TGTGCCACATCTCGGGAGACAGGGATCGACGAGCAGTACTTC
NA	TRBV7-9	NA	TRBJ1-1	CASSLNVVNTEAFF	TGTGCCAGCAGCTTAAACGTAGTGAACACTGAAGCTTTCTTT
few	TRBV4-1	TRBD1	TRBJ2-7	CASSQDEGRGPWEQYF	TGCGCCAGCAGCCAAGATGAGGGCAGGGGGCCGTGGGAGCAGTACTTC
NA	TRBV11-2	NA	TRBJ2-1	CASSFRRDSSYNEQFF	TGTGCCAGCAGCTTTAGGAGGGATTCCTCCTACAATGAGCAGTTCTTC
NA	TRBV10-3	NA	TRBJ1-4	CAISESGGPNEKLFF	TGTGCCATCAGTGAGTCAGGGGGTCCTAATGAAAAACTGTTTTTT
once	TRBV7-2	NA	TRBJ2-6	CASSRTHQGYGANVLTF	TGTGCCAGCAGCCGAACCCACCAGGGGTACGGGGCCAACGTCCTGACTTTC
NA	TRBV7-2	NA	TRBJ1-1	CASIIQEMNTEAFF	TGTGCCAGCATCATACAGGAAATGAACACTGAAGCTTTCTTT
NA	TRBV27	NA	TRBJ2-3	CASSWGGAPLDTQYF	TGTGCCAGCAGTTGGGGGGGGGCCCCCCTAGATACGCAGTATTTT
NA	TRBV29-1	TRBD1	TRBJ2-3	CSVGGLGGDTQYF	TGCAGCGTTGGTGGCTTAGGGGGCGATACGCAGTATTTT
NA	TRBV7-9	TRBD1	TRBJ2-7	CASSLTGVDYEQYF	TGTGCCAGCAGCTTGACAGGGGTGGACTACGAGCAGTACTTC